One sample yielded the 13 T cell receptor beta chains listed below, sequenced in a study of T cell clones after liver transplantation. Profiled with immunoSEQ multiplex PCR; TCRdb holds only in-frame clones, not every one. The table records about 120,000 clones, 90% of them present only once. The sequencing used CD4+ T cells from blood, collected 12 months after liver transplant. The origin of the receptors is a human patient who received a liver transplant. The graft donor may have contributed some T cells.

V gene TRBV19 combines with J gene TRBJ2-2; D call uncertain. V was shortened by 8 bases and J by 6 bases, with 7 bases between the two germline ends. The germline CDR1 and CDR2 sequences are LNHDA and SQIVND (reference sequence). CDR3 length: 11 residues. In DNA, the CDR3 is TGTGCCAGTGGGTTGGCCGGGGAGCTGTTTTTT. Its translation is CASGLAGELFF. The full variable domain, in which reference TRBV19 and TRBJ2-2 provide the parts outside the CDR3, is DGGITQSPKYLFRKEGQNVTLSCEQNLNHDAMYWYRQDPGQGLRLIYYSQIVNDFQKGDIAEGYSVSREKKESFPLTVTSAQKNPTAFYLCASGLAGELFFGEGSRLTVL.

A note on this clone: The identical CDR3 is also encoded by other nucleotide sequences in the sample. The chain links TRBV9 to TRBJ2-1; no definite D call. The CDR3 has 14 amino acids. Trimming cost V 0 bases and J 0 bases, with 4 bases left between them. Germline CDR1 SGDLS, CDR2 YYNGEE. The CDR3 sequence: CASSVATSYNEQFF. Written as DNA, the CDR3 is TGTGCCAGCAGCGTAGCGACCTCCTACAATGAGCAGTTCTTC.

The chain uses TRBV5-1 and TRBJ2-7; 11 bases are a match to TRBD1. V was clipped by 4 bases and J by 2 bases; unmatched bases: 2. Germline V gene data show CDR1 as SGHRS and CDR2 as YFSETQ. The CDR3 is made up of 14 amino acids. The DNA of the CDR3 is TGCGCCAGCAGCCCGGGACAGGGGGCCTACGAGCAGTACTTC. Protein sequence: CASSPGQGAYEQYF.

V and J are TRBV6-5 and TRBJ2-7; D perhaps matches TRBD1 (6 bases). The germline V gene encodes CDR1 MNHEY and CDR2 SVGAGI. The CDR3 has 16 residues. Trimming took 2 bases from V and 5 from J, leaving 19 bases between them. The CDR3 DNA sequence: TGTGCCAGCAGTTACGGGGAGACAGGACGGAGCAACGAGCAGTACTTC. Translated: CASSYGETGRSNEQYF.

This chain uses TRBV9 with TRBJ2-5; D is undetermined. CDR3 size: 14 residues. Germline values: CDR1 SGDLS, CDR2 YYNGEE. The ends were cut back, 0 bases at V and 2 bases at J, with 8 bases in the middle. The CDR3 DNA sequence: TGTGCCAGCAGCGTAGGCCATCTTCAAGAGACCCAGTACTTC. Its protein product is CASSVGHLQETQYF.

V is TRBV18 and J is TRBJ2-5; D uncertain. V lost 8 bases and J 5 bases, leaving 15 bases between the germline ends. Per the germline V gene, CDR1 is KGHSH and CDR2 is LQKENI. The length of the CDR3 is 13 residues. The CDR3 DNA reads as TGTGCCAGCCTCCCCACGTCCAAGGAGACCCAGTACTTC. This translates into CASLPTSKETQYF.

The chain uses TRBV11-3 and TRBJ2-2; D is unresolved. V was cut by 4 bases and J by 1 base, with 13 bases left in between. The CDR3 runs 16 residues. From germline, CDR1 is SGHNT and CDR2 YENEEA. The CDR3 loop is CASSSEFGWNTGELFF. The DNA of the CDR3 is TGTGCCAGCAGCTCCGAATTCGGGTGGAACACCGGGGAGCTGTTTTTT.

V is TRBV4-2 and J is TRBJ2-1; no firm D call. Per germline, CDR1 LGHNA and CDR2 YNFKEQ. This CDR3 has 15 amino acids. V dropped 1 base and J dropped 7 bases, with 14 bases sitting between them. The chain's CDR3 is CASSQAGKPPNEQFF. DNA for the CDR3: TGTGCCAGCAGCCAAGCTGGTAAGCCTCCGAATGAGCAGTTCTTC.

The V gene is TRBV5-5, the J gene TRBJ1-3; weak D call: TRBD1 (5 bases). CDR3 length: 13 residues. The V gene's germline CDR1 is SGHKS and CDR2 YYEKEE (reference sequence). Between the trimmed V and J ends, which lost 5 bases and 3 bases, there was a span of 9 bases. The CDR3 spells CASRPGLGNTIYF. CDR3 sequence (DNA): TGTGCCAGCAGGCCGGGACTTGGAAACACCATATATTTT.

The genes are TRBV21-1 and TRBJ2-7; the table's D gene call, TRBD1, was not cross checked with the DNA. TRBV21-1 is a pseudogene. This CDR3 contains 16 residues. CDR3: CASSPPCGTSIYEQYF. CDR3 in DNA: TGTGCCAGCAGCCCACCCTGTGGGACAAGTATCTACGAGCAGTACTTC.

This clone occurred a few times. The V and J genes are TRBV6-1 and TRBJ2-1, with 7 bases that match TRBD2. Germline CDR1 MNHNS, CDR2 SASEGT. With 7 bases clipped from V and 0 bases from J, the junction kept 6 bases outside the gene matches. The CDR3 runs 15 residues. CDR3 sequence: CASTGTTVSYNEQFF. In nucleotides, the CDR3 is TGTGCCAGCACCGGGACTACCGTCTCCTACAATGAGCAGTTCTTC.

The rearrangement joins TRBV19 to TRBJ1-4; 7 nucleotides agree with TRBD1. The CDR3 contains 16 residues. V shed 3 bases and J 6 bases; nucleotides not matched to a gene: 10. Germline-derived CDR1 and CDR2 are LNHDA and SQIVND (reference sequence). The CDR3 sequence: CASSMGTASSYEKLFF. Written as DNA, the CDR3 is TGTGCCAGTAGTATGGGGACAGCCTCTAGTTATGAAAAACTGTTTTTT.

The chain links TRBV5-4 to TRBJ2-1; 13 nucleotides agree with TRBD2. CDR3 length equals 15 residues. Germline loops: CDR1 SGHNT, CDR2 YYREEE (reference sequence). The V and J ends lost 3 bases and 7 bases, in that order; junction bases with no gene match: 4. The CDR3 protein is CASSSGTSGINEQFF. CDR3 in DNA: TGTGCCAGCAGCTCGGGGACTAGCGGGATAAATGAGCAGTTCTTC.